This T cell receptor beta chain was sequenced in a study of T cells in localized non-small cell lung cancer. The V end was cut by 0 bases, the J end by 6 bases, with 17 bases between. Germline V gene data show CDR1 as SGDLS and CDR2 as YYNGEE. CDR3 size: 16 residues. With regard to this clone: Its specificity is not known.

Data came from immunoSEQ multiplex PCR; TCRdb stores just in-frame clones and leaves some out. The sample contains roughly 13,000 clones, 75% to 90% of which appear only once. Study conclusions and caveats: Overall survival was longer when the density of T cells in the blood was higher. Heterogeneity remains possible because sequencing was limited to only one tumor region.

The receptor was isolated from a male donor aged 60 or over with stage I squamous cell lung carcinoma. The rearrangement links TRBV9 to TRBJ2-3, with a weak D call TRBD2 (7 bases). The sequencing here drew on peripheral blood, taken before any cancer treatment. The CDR3 DNA reads TGTGCCAGCAGCGTAGCAACCCGGGGAGGGGGGGATACGCAGTATTTT. Translated, it gives CASSVATRGGGDTQYF.